Shown below are 20 T cell receptor beta chains from a single sample sequenced in a study of blood T cells in healthy people across ages (dated by TCRdb to 2014 to 2015). Receptors were amplified or captured by 5' RACE. These reads were obtained on an Illumina HiSeq 2500. A second PCR of about 7 to 12 cycles was run with a J-beta primer mix and a sample-barcoded 5' primer. Through fastp at Q25 and MiXCR, TCRdb rebuilt clones from the public reads, retaining in-frame beta chains. Identical CDR3 proteins give one entry, which carries the most common genes and DNA. This sample gives some 760,000 distinct CDR3 sequences in total; roughly 25% of them show up just once. Together, the top ten hold roughly 9% of the sample. These data also featured in a second study, about T cells of mothers and their children.

Sequencing was performed on blood. The receptors were gathered from a boy under 18 in good health.

This clonotype was picked up a small number of times. The chain combines TRBV2 with TRBJ2-3; 7 nucleotides agree with TRBD1. Germline CDR1 reads SNHLY; CDR2 reads FYNNEI. V gave up 5 bases and J gave up 2 bases; unmatched junction bases: 10. The CDR3 has 16 residues. CDR3 in amino acids: CASSPGQATPTDTQYF. CDR3 nucleotide sequence: TGTGCCAGCAGTCCCGGACAGGCAACCCCCACAGATACGCAGTATTTT.

The J gene is TRBJ2-1, the V gene TRBV18; possibly TRBD1 for D (5 bases). Deletions cut 3 bases from V and 0 bases from J, with 18 bases between. The germline CDR1 and CDR2 sequences are KGHSH and LQKENI. The CDR3 is made up of 18 amino acids. The CDR3 sequence: CASSPYAGSQSSYNEQFF. CDR3 DNA: TGTGCCAGCTCACCTTATGCAGGGTCCCAAAGCTCCTACAATGAGCAGTTCTTC.

The chain joins TRBV7-6 to TRBJ2-1; TRBD2 matches 7 bases. Unmatched junction bases numbered 21, after V lost 5 bases and J lost 8 bases. Germline-derived CDR1 and CDR2 are SGHVS and FNYEAQ. The CDR3 covers 18 residues. This chain's CDR3 is CASSPGPFGGGLWDEQFF. Written as DNA, the CDR3 is TGTGCCAGCAGCCCGGGCCCTTTCGGGGGAGGGCTTTGGGATGAGCAGTTCTTC.

This clonotype was detected a few times. V and J are TRBV3-1 and TRBJ2-3; TRBD2 agrees at 7 bases. CDR1 and CDR2 from the germline V gene are LGHDT and YNNKEL (reference sequence). After removal of 1 base from V and 1 base from J, the junction contained 5 bases not matched to a gene. The CDR3 spans 16 residues. CDR3 sequence: CASSQVTSRRTDTQYF. The CDR3 DNA reads as TGTGCCAGCAGCCAAGTGACTAGCCGCCGCACAGATACGCAGTATTTT.

This clonotype was found a few times. The chain is built from TRBV2 and TRBJ2-1; TRBD2 agrees at 11 bases. V shed 1 base and J 9 bases; nucleotides not matched to a gene: 5. CDR1 is SNHLY and CDR2 is FYNNEI in the germline V gene. This CDR3 contains 15 residues. The CDR3 nucleotides read TGTGCCAGCAGTGAAGTGCTAGCGGGAGGATCTGAGCAGTTCTTC. This translates into CASSEVLAGGSEQFF.

This clonotype was seen many times. The CDR3 here is CASSQQGYGYTF. The CDR3 nucleotides are TGTGCCAGCAGCCAACAGGGCTATGGCTACACCTTC. This chain joins TRBV12-3 or TRBV12-4 and TRBJ1-2; tentatively, D is TRBD1 (6 bases). This CDR3 is 12 amino acids long. V lost 6 bases, J lost 4 bases, and 9 bases lay in between.

This clonotype was recorded a few times. For the CDR3, the DNA is TGTGCCAGCAGTGAAGGGATTCTAGGATTCTTCACAGATACGCAGTATTTT. Translation: CASSEGILGFFTDTQYF. This rearrangement joins TRBV2 to TRBJ2-3; D remains ambiguous. V lost 1 base and J 2 bases, leaving 16 bases between the germline ends. The CDR3 is 17 residues long. Germline-derived CDR1 and CDR2 are SNHLY and FYNNEI. Full variable domain (rest looked up from reference TRBV2 and TRBJ2-3): EPEVTQTPSHQVTQMGQEVILRCVPISNHLYFYWYRQILGQKVEFLVSFYNNEISEKSEIFDDQFSVERPDGSNFTLKIRSTKLEDSAMYFCASSEGILGFFTDTQYFGPGTRLTVL.

V usage is TRBV6-5 and J usage is TRBJ1-1; no clear D. The V gene's germline CDR1 is MNHEY and CDR2 SVGAGI. The V end lost 0 bases, the J end lost 5 bases, and 10 bases lay between the germline ends. This CDR3 has 14 amino acids. This chain's CDR3 is CASSYSRADTEAFF. Here the CDR3 DNA reads TGTGCCAGCAGTTACTCGAGGGCAGATACTGAAGCTTTCTTT.

This clonotype was seen a handful of times. The junction does not match germline at one end; this may be a read error. V is TRBV7-3 and J is TRBJ2-5; D is tentatively TRBD1 or TRBD2 (7 bases each). CDR3 length: 13 residues. Germline assignment: CDR1 SGHTA and CDR2 FQGTGA. The CDR3 region is CASSPGGGEVIFF. CDR3 DNA sequence: TGTGCCAGCAGCCCAGGGGGGGGCGAGGTAATATTCTTC.

In its sample, this clonotype was seen many times. The V and J genes are TRBV3-1 and TRBJ2-3; D unclear. CDR3 length equals 12 residues. Trimming took off 5 bases at V and 1 base at J, with 4 bases between the two ends. Germline values: CDR1 LGHDT, CDR2 YNNKEL (reference sequence). The CDR3 DNA reads as TGTGCCAGCAGCTACCGCACAGATACGCAGTATTTT. Translated, it gives CASSYRTDTQYF.

This clonotype was recorded at least ten times. This chain uses TRBV5-1 with TRBJ2-7, with D possibly TRBD1 on 5 matching bases. Trimming cost V 4 bases and J 5 bases, with 19 bases left between them. The CDR3 totals 15 residues. Germline V CDR1 and CDR2: SGHRS, YFSETQ. The CDR3 sequence: CASSPSDSPVDEQYF. CDR3 sequence (DNA): TGCGCCAGCAGCCCTTCAGACAGCCCGGTCGACGAGCAGTACTTC.

The V call is TRBV6-5, the J call TRBJ2-5; 8 bases agree with TRBD2. Unmatched junction bases numbered 8, after V lost 0 bases and J lost 2 bases. Germline CDR1 and CDR2: MNHEY and SVGAGI. The CDR3 length is 17 residues. The CDR3 protein is CASSYSMRTGGQETQYF. DNA of the CDR3: TGTGCCAGCAGTTACTCGATGAGGACGGGAGGGCAAGAGACCCAGTACTTC.

This chain connects TRBV6-1 to TRBJ2-7; 10 bases match TRBD2. Germline trimming cut 6 bases from V and 3 bases from J; bases unmatched to any gene: 8. CDR3 length equals 15 residues. The germline gives CDR1 MNHNS, CDR2 SASEGT. The CDR3 spells CASSVTSGTLYEQYF. CDR3 DNA: TGTGCCAGCAGCGTCACTAGCGGGACCCTCTACGAGCAGTACTTC.

This rearrangement joins TRBV10-3 to TRBJ2-5, with D perhaps given as TRBD1 or TRBD2 (5 bases each). The J call may be faulty, since TRBJ2-1 better matches the DNA end. From germline, CDR1 is ENHRY and CDR2 SYGVKD. This CDR3 spans 15 amino acids. For the CDR3, the DNA is TGTGCCATCAGTGAAGTGCAGCTGTGGGGGTATGAGCAGTTCTTC. It yields the protein CAISEVQLWGYEQFF.

In its sample, this clonotype was seen a few times. V gene TRBV12-3 or TRBV12-4 combines with J gene TRBJ1-6, with unresolved D. CDR3 length: 13 residues. Trimming took 1 base from V and 10 from J, leaving 8 bases between them. CDR3 sequence (DNA): TGTGCCAGCAGTTTAGGGGTCGGGTCACCCCTCCACTTT. Translating gives CASSLGVGSPLHF.

The rearrangement links TRBV6-2 or TRBV6-3 to TRBJ2-7, with 10 nucleotides matching TRBD1. This CDR3 is 15 amino acids long. CDR1 MNHEY and CDR2 SVGEGT come from the germline V gene. J gave up 6 bases and V 4 bases, and 9 bases lay outside the gene matches. In nucleotides, the CDR3 is TGTGCCAGCAGTTCCATCGGGACAGGGGATTTCGAGCAGTACTTC. Protein sequence: CASSSIGTGDFEQYF.

This rearrangement joins TRBV7-9 to TRBJ2-1; 8 bases line up with TRBD1. The CDR3 is 14 residues long. Looked up from germline, CDR1 is SEHNR and CDR2 is FQNEAQ (reference sequence). V gave up 5 bases and J gave up 6 bases; unmatched junction bases: 6. The CDR3 sequence is CASSPGQEGNEQFF. The CDR3 region has the DNA TGTGCCAGCAGCCCGGGACAGGAGGGCAATGAGCAGTTCTTC.

A few counts support this clonotype. V and J are TRBV12-3 or TRBV12-4 and TRBJ2-3; a possible D gene is TRBD1 (6 bases). The ends were cut back, 6 bases at V and 5 bases at J, with 15 bases in the middle. CDR3 length: 14 residues. Written as DNA, the CDR3 is TGTGCCAGCAGATTACAGGGAACGCTAGATACGCAGTATTTT. Encoded protein: CASRLQGTLDTQYF.

The chain employs TRBV7-6 and TRBJ2-7, with no clear D. V lost 1 base and J lost 0, with 7 bases in between. Germline assignment: CDR1 SGHVS and CDR2 FNYEAQ. The CDR3 runs 14 residues. The CDR3: CASSLDSLSYEQYF. The CDR3 DNA reads as TGTGCCAGCAGCTTAGACAGCCTCTCCTACGAGCAGTACTTC.

The chain combines TRBV13 with TRBJ2-7, with no clear D. V was clipped by 3 bases and J by 2 bases, with 17 bases between them. Germline values: CDR1 PRHDT, CDR2 FYEKMQ (reference sequence). CDR3 length: 16 amino acids. The CDR3 DNA sequence: TGTGCCAGCAGCTTTTCACTGGAGCTGAACCCCTACGAGCAGTACTTC. Its protein is CASSFSLELNPYEQYF.